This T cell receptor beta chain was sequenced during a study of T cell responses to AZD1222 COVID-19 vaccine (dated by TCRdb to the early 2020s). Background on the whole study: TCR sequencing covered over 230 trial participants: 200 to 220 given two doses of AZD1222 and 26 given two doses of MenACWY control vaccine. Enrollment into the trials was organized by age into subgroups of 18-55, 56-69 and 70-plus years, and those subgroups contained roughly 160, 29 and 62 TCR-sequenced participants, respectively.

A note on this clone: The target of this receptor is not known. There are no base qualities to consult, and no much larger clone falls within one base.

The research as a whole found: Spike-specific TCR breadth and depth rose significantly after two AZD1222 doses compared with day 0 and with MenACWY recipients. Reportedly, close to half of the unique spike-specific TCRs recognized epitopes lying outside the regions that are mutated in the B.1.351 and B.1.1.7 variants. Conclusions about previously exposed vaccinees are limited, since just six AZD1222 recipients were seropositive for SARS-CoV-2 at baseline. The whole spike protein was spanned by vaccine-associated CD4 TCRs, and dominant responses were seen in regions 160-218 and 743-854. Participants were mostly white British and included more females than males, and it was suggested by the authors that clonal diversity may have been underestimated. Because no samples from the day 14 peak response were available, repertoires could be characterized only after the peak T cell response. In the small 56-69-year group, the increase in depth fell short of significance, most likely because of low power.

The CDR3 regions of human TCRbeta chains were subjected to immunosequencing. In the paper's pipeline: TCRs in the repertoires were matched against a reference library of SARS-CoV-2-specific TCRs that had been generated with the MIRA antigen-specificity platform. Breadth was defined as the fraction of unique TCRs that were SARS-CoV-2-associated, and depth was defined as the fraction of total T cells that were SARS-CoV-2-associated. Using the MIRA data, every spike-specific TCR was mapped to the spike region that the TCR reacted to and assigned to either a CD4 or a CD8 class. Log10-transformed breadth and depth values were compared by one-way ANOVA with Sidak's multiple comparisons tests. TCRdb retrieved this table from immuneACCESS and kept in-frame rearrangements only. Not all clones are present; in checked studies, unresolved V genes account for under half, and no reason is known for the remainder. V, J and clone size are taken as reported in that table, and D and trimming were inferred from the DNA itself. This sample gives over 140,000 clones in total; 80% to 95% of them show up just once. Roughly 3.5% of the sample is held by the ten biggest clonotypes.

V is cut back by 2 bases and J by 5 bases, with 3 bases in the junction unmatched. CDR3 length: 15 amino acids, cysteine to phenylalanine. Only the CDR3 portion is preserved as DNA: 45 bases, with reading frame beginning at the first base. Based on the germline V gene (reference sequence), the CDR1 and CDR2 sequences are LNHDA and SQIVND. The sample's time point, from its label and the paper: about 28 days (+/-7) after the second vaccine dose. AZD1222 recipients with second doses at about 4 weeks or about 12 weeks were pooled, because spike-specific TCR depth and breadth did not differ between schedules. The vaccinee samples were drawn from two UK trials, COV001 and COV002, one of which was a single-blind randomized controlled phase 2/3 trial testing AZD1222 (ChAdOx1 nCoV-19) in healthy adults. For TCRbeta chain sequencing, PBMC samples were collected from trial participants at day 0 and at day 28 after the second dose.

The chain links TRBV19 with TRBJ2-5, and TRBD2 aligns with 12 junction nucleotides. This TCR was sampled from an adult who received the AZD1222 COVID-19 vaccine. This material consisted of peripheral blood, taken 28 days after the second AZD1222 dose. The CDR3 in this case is CASSITSGRWETQYF. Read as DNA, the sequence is TGTGCCAGTAGTATAACTAGCGGGAGGTGGGAGACCCAGTACTTC.